Detailed here is one TCR beta chain. Study processing details: The authors estimated nucleated cell counts from reference gene primer amplification. Repertoires were generated with immunoSEQ multiplex PCR, while TCRdb's copy carries only in-frame clones and drops some. The D gene and trimming were derived from the DNA, and the V and J assignments and clone size from that table. The data contain about 150,000 clones, approximately 85% of them singletons. The sample originates from a study of blood T cell repertoires in COVID-19. Study overall: Italy, Spain and the United States were the sources of the convalescent and acute COVID-19 samples.

Seattle patient enrollment occurred during active infection, with longitudinal follow-up thereafter. The sequence was collected from a woman of 80 years or more with COVID-19, enrolled during active disease. What was sequenced was peripheral blood.

The CDR3 DNA sequence: TGTGCCAGCAGCCTTACTAGCGGCCGAGACGAGCAGTACTTC. As protein: CASSLTSGRDEQYF. The chain combines TRBV3-1 (or the pseudogene TRBV3-2) with TRBJ2-7, with TRBD2 matching over 8 bases. Germline loops: CDR1 LGHDT, CDR2 YNNKEL (reference sequence). The V and J ends lost 4 bases and 5 bases, in that order; junction bases with no gene match: 7. There are 14 residues in the CDR3.